Presented here are 23 T cell receptor beta chains from one specimen sequenced in a study of T cells after yellow fever vaccination (dated by TCRdb to between 2017 and 2020). Library preparation employed 5' RACE. Sequencing took place on an Illumina HiSeq 2500. Using fastp trimming at Q25 and MiXCR clonotype assembly, TCRdb reanalyzed the public sequencing data and kept in-frame beta chains. Rows merge per CDR3 protein into single entries with the most common DNA and genes. The sample includes 500,000 to 650,000 distinct CDR3 sequences, with 17% observed a single time. In total, the top ten clones hold roughly 17% of the sample. Interpreted using the paper, the treatment or condition label stands for: live attenuated yellow fever vaccine strain. Material: PBMCs, obtained about 5 days after the first yellow fever vaccination. The receptors were sampled from a man aged 18 to 35 who received the YFV17D yellow fever vaccine.

This clonotype has only a few counts. V and J are TRBV4-1 and TRBJ2-1; TRBD2 matches 9 bases. The germline CDR1 and CDR2 sequences are MGHRA and YSYEKL. The ends lost 0 bases at V and 8 bases at J; junction bases unmatched: 5. This CDR3 region has 15 residues. The CDR3 here is CASSQEPSGVYEQFF. The CDR3 bases are TGCGCCAGCAGCCAAGAGCCTAGCGGGGTCTATGAGCAGTTCTTC.

In its sample, this clonotype was seen a few times. The chain employs TRBV6-2 or TRBV6-3 and TRBJ2-7; possibly TRBD1 for D (6 bases). The germline CDR1 and CDR2 sequences are MNHEY and SVGEGT. The CDR3 is made up of 14 amino acids. V was shortened by 9 bases and J by 6 bases, with 21 bases between the two germline ends. The CDR3 is CARHRDTPFSEQYV. In DNA form, the CDR3 reads TGTGCCAGGCACCGGGACACCCCTTTTTCCGAGCAGTACGTC.

The V and J genes are TRBV27 and TRBJ2-5, with 9 bases lining up with TRBD2. This CDR3 region has 17 residues. V lost 5 bases to trimming and J lost 9 bases; unmatched junction nucleotides: 19. Germline CDR1 reads MNHEY; CDR2 reads SMNVEV (reference sequence). The CDR3 here is CASSRYSGGPSEEAQYF. CDR3 in DNA: TGTGCCAGCAGTCGTTACAGCGGGGGGCCCTCCGAGGAGGCCCAGTACTTC.

The chain is built from TRBV7-3 and TRBJ2-3, with 12 bases matching TRBD2. Germline V gives CDR1 SGHTA, CDR2 FQGTGA. Trimming removed 5 bases from V and 11 bases from J; junction bases left unmatched: 11. This CDR3 has 15 amino acids. CDR3 in amino acids: CASSPDLVGLAGQYF. The CDR3 DNA follows: TGTGCCAGCAGCCCCGACCTGGTGGGACTAGCGGGGCAGTATTTT.

This clonotype has just a few counts. The J gene is TRBJ2-2, the V gene TRBV7-3, with 7 bases fitting TRBD2. V was pared by 2 bases and J by 4 bases, with 7 bases of the junction left unmatched. The CDR3 is made up of 16 amino acids. Germline V gene sequence: CDR1 SGHTA, CDR2 FQGTGA. The chain's CDR3 is CASSLDRGGGTGELFF. In nucleotides, the CDR3 is TGTGCCAGCAGCTTAGACCGCGGGGGAGGCACCGGGGAGCTGTTTTTT.

This clonotype was counted only a few times. This chain links TRBV20-1 with TRBJ2-5; D remains ambiguous. CDR1 DFQATT and CDR2 SNEGSKA come from the germline V gene (reference sequence). Deletions cut 3 bases from V and 1 base from J, with 12 bases between. This CDR3 is 14 amino acids long. The CDR3 protein is CSARSGATQETQYF. The DNA for the CDR3 is TGCAGTGCTAGGTCCGGAGCGACCCAAGAGACCCAGTACTTC.

The chain combines TRBV28 with TRBJ2-7, with D possibly being TRBD1 (6 bases). Germline CDR1 and CDR2: MDHEN and SYDVKM. Between the trimmed V and J ends, which lost 2 bases and 10 bases, there was a span of 15 bases. The CDR3 spans 13 residues. Here the CDR3 DNA reads TGTGCCAGCAGTTTAGCCCCCACAGGGTCCCAGTACGTC. It translates to CASSLAPTGSQYV.

This clonotype has a handful of counts. This sequence joins TRBV7-2 and TRBJ1-6; tentative D call: TRBD1 (6 bases). With 5 bases removed from V and 2 bases from J, the gap between germline ends came to 13 bases. The CDR3 has 16 residues. Looked up from germline, CDR1 is SGHTA and CDR2 is FQGNSA. The CDR3, as DNA: TGTGCCAGCAGCCATGGGAGGGGGACCTATAATTCACCCCTCCACTTT. It codes for CASSHGRGTYNSPLHF. Full variable domain (missing parts from reference TRBV7-2 and TRBJ1-6): GAGVSQSPSNKVTEKGKDVELRCDPISGHTALYWYRQSLGQGLEFLIYFQGNSAPDKSGLPSDRFSAERTGGSVSTLTIQRTQQEDSAVYLCASSHGRGTYNSPLHFGNGTRLTVT.

This clonotype was observed a handful of times. The CDR3: CASSPEREKLFF. The CDR3 nucleotides are TGTGCCAGCTCACCGGAACGTGAAAAACTGTTTTTT. This chain connects TRBV18 to TRBJ1-4; no reliable D call. The CDR3 spans 12 residues. Germline lookup yields CDR1 KGHSH and CDR2 LQKENI. Trimming took off 3 bases at V and 7 bases at J, with 6 bases between the two ends.

This chain joins TRBV5-1 and TRBJ1-1; D perhaps matches TRBD1 (6 bases). CDR1 is SGHRS, CDR2 YFSETQ, per germline. V gave up 1 base and J gave up 1 base, with 11 bases separating them. There are 15 residues in the CDR3. CDR3 nucleotide sequence: TGCGCCAGCAGCTTGCGAGGGGGGCGGAACACTGAAGCTTTCTTT. Amino acids: CASSLRGGRNTEAFF.

This clonotype was observed many times. The genes are TRBV4-1 and TRBJ2-1, with D maybe TRBD2 (7 bases). Per the germline V gene, CDR1 is MGHRA and CDR2 is YSYEKL. V lost 0 bases to trimming and J lost 5 bases, with 14 bases between them. CDR3 length: 16 amino acids. The CDR3 DNA follows: TGCGCCAGCAGCCAAGATCTGGGGGGGCTCGACAATGAGCAGTTCTTC. This encodes CASSQDLGGLDNEQFF.

This clonotype has only a few counts. The rearrangement uses TRBV18 and TRBJ1-6; perhaps TRBD1 as D (6 bases). The V gene lost 0 bases and the J gene lost 6 bases, with 15 bases spanning the gap. Germline lookup yields CDR1 KGHSH and CDR2 LQKENI. This CDR3 comprises 17 residues. The DNA for the CDR3 is TGTGCCAGCTCACCACCCAACAGGGACATTACTAATTCACCCCTCCACTTT. Encoded protein: CASSPPNRDITNSPLHF. Variable domain in full (rest from reference TRBV18 and TRBJ1-6): NAGVMQNPRHLVRRRGQEARLRCSPMKGHSHVYWYRQLPEEGLKFMVYLQKENIIDESGMPKERFSAEFPKEGPSILRIQQVVRGDSAAYFCASSPPNRDITNSPLHFGNGTRLTVT.

This clonotype was seen a few times. V and J are TRBV5-1 and TRBJ2-1; TRBD2 matches 7 bases. The CDR3 sequence is 15 residues long. J gave up 9 bases and V 1 base, and 10 bases lay outside the gene matches. The germline V gene encodes CDR1 SGHRS and CDR2 YFSETQ. The CDR3 DNA follows: TGCGCCAGCAGCTTGCCGACTAGCCAGGTAATTGAGCAGTTCTTC. Translating gives CASSLPTSQVIEQFF.

The V gene is TRBV5-1, the J gene TRBJ2-1; 7 bases are shared with TRBD2. The germline V gene has CDR1 SGHRS and CDR2 YFSETQ. The J segment lost 1 base and the V segment lost 7 bases, leaving 8 bases of the junction unmatched. The CDR3 is 15 residues long. DNA for the CDR3: TGCGCCAGCGCGGGGGACTCCTGGTCCTACAATGAGCAGTTCTTC. This encodes CASAGDSWSYNEQFF.

The chain is built from TRBV6-2 or TRBV6-3 and TRBJ2-2; 12 bases line up with TRBD1. J was trimmed by 5 bases and V by 7 bases; bases with no gene match: 11. Germline values: CDR1 MNHEY, CDR2 SVGEGT. The CDR3 consists of 17 residues. The CDR3 region has the DNA TGTGCCAGCACGCCCCAGGGACAGGGGGCAAGAACCGGGGAGCTGTTTTTT. It specifies CASTPQGQGARTGELFF.

This clonotype was recorded once. The chain combines TRBV7-6 with TRBJ2-7; a weak D match, TRBD2 (5 bases). V was trimmed by 5 bases and J by 7 bases, leaving 15 bases between them. This CDR3 comprises 13 residues. Germline CDR1 SGHVS, CDR2 FNYEAQ. The CDR3 bases are TGTGCCAGCAGCGTAGGGAGTGGTTGGGAGCAGTACGTC. As protein: CASSVGSGWEQYV.

This clonotype showed up just a few times. The rearrangement links TRBV5-4 to TRBJ2-2, with no clear D. The CDR3 sequence is 15 residues long. V shed 5 bases and J shed 0 bases, with 11 bases lying between them. Germline V gives CDR1 SGHNT, CDR2 YYREEE (reference sequence). Here the CDR3 DNA reads TGTGCCAGCAGGCCGACGGAAGCGAACACCGGGGAGCTGTTTTTT. This encodes CASRPTEANTGELFF. Using reference TRBV5-4 and TRBJ2-2 for the parts outside the CDR3, the full variable domain is ETGVTQSPTHLIKTRGQQVTLRCSSQSGHNTVSWYQQALGQGPQFIFQYYREEENGRGNFPPRFSGLQFPNYSSELNVNALELDDSALYLCASRPTEANTGELFFGEGSRLTVL.

This clonotype was recorded a few times. The J gene is TRBJ1-1, the V gene TRBV3-1, with D maybe TRBD1 (5 bases). In germline, CDR1 is LGHDT, CDR2 YNNKEL (reference sequence). This CDR3 is built from 14 residues. Trimming pared 2 bases from V and 7 bases from J, leaving 14 bases between. The CDR3 here is CASSQRRAVSEAFF. The CDR3 DNA reads as TGTGCCAGCAGCCAACGCAGGGCGGTTAGTGAAGCTTTCTTT.

The gene calls are TRBV11-2 and TRBJ2-7, with D maybe TRBD1 (6 bases). Trimming removed 3 bases at V and 6 bases at J, with 9 bases between. CDR1 SGHAT and CDR2 FQNNGV come from the germline V gene. The length of the CDR3 is 12 residues. The CDR3 reads CASSFRTVEQYF. CDR3 DNA: TGTGCCAGCAGCTTTAGGACAGTCGAGCAGTACTTC.

The chain couples TRBV4-1 to TRBJ2-2, with TRBD1 matching over 7 bases. Per the germline V gene, CDR1 is MGHRA and CDR2 is YSYEKL. Trimming removed 1 base from V and 1 base from J; junction bases left unmatched: 6. The CDR3 covers 17 residues. The CDR3 coding sequence is TGCGCCAGCAGCCAAGTATTACGACAGGGGAACACCGGGGAGCTGTTTTTT. Its protein product is CASSQVLRQGNTGELFF.

The chain recombines TRBV6-2 or TRBV6-3 with TRBJ2-7; unclear D gene. CDR1 and CDR2 from the germline V gene are MNHEY and SVGEGT. CDR3 length equals 12 residues. Trimming pared 7 bases from V and 5 bases from J, leaving 12 bases between. The DNA of the CDR3 is TGTGCCAGCAAGTCAAGGATCCACGAGCAGTACTTC. Translation: CASKSRIHEQYF.

This clonotype was detected a few times. The chain links TRBV4-1 to TRBJ2-1, with 7 nucleotides matching TRBD1. CDR1 is MGHRA and CDR2 is YSYEKL in the germline V gene. V dropped 0 bases and J dropped 10; count of bases not matched to a gene: 6. The CDR3 spans 14 residues. CDR3 coding DNA: TGCGCCAGCAGCCAAGACACAGGGGCCAGAGAGCAGTTCTTC. This gives the protein CASSQDTGAREQFF.

The genes are TRBV12-3 or TRBV12-4 and TRBJ2-1; TRBD1 matches at 7 bases. V was pared by 6 bases and J by 0 bases, with 8 bases of the junction left unmatched. The CDR3 runs 16 residues. The CDR3 DNA is TGTGCCAGCAGCTCGCCGGGACAGAGCTCCTACAATGAGCAGTTCTTC. This encodes CASSSPGQSSYNEQFF.